These 3 T cell receptor beta chains were all obtained from the same sample, sequenced in a study of T cells in Graves' hyperthyroidism and ophthalmopathy. From RNA transcripts, TCR beta CDR3 regions were amplified. The TCR CDR3 first-round RT-PCR relied on the HTBI primer set. TCRdb redid the calling of the multiplex PCR reads with MiXCR, one entry per CDR3 protein. The data contain some 510,000 distinct CDR3 sequences, about a fifth of them singletons. The sample taken for sequencing was blood. These receptors all stem from a man aged 18 to 29 with Graves' hyperthyroidism.

The chain has TRBV28 and TRBJ2-4; a possible D gene is TRBD1 (6 bases). Germline V gene data show CDR1 as MDHEN and CDR2 as SYDVKM. This CDR3 has 12 residues. Trimming stripped 6 bases from V and 7 bases from J, with 10 bases between. The CDR3 bases are TGTGCCAGCAGACAGGGTTTGAACATTCAGTACTTC. Translating gives CASRQGLNIQYF. The variable domain in full, with the rest retrieved from reference TRBV28 and TRBJ2-4, is DVKVTQSSRYLVKRTGEKVFLECVQDMDHENMFWYRQDPGLGLRLIYFSYDVKMKEKGDIPEGYSVSREKKERFSLILESASTNQTSMYLCASRQGLNIQYFGAGTRLSVL.

Worth noting for this clonotype: This is likely a read error, given that the CDR3 carries no conserved phenylalanine or tryptophan at its end. This sequence joins TRBV24-1 and TRBJ2-3; D might be TRBD1 (6 bases). Germline-derived CDR1 and CDR2 are KGHDR and SFDVKD. V was trimmed by 3 bases and J by 4 bases, leaving 13 bases between them. The CDR3 is 15 amino acids. CDR3 region: CATSDPQGPSDTQYL. CDR3 sequence (DNA): TGTGCCACCAGTGATCCACAGGGACCGTCAGATACGCAGTATTTG.

The chain joins TRBV6-5 to TRBJ2-2; 8 bases are shared with TRBD1. The V gene's germline CDR1 is MNHEY and CDR2 SVGAGI. The CDR3 spans 16 residues. J gave up 4 bases and V 0 bases, and 4 bases lay outside the gene matches. CDR3 amino acids: CASSYSPGGVTGELFF. The DNA of the CDR3 is TGTGCCAGCAGTTACTCCCCAGGGGGCGTCACCGGGGAGCTGTTTTTT.